The clone carrying this T cell receptor (beta chain) was seen more than once but under ten times. The sample originates from a study of CD8 T cells in Susac syndrome. Roughly 0.45 to 1 ug RNA was reverse transcribed with random hexamers. MiXCR, applied by TCRdb to the immunoSEQ multiplex PCR reads, yields one record per CDR3 protein. The sample contains approximately 100,000 distinct CDR3 sequences, around 90% of which appear only once. CDR3 length equals 13 residues. Germline CDR1 is MGHRA and CDR2 is YSYEKL. V gave up 6 bases and J gave up 2 bases, with 10 bases separating them. V is TRBV4-1 and J is TRBJ2-5; D is ambiguous. This TCR was recovered from a human donor in good health. The sequencing sample was made of CD4+ T cells from PBMCs. The DNA for the CDR3 is TGCGCCAGCAGTCTACGACGGCAAGAGACCCAGTACTTC. Its translation is CASSLRRQETQYF.